The T cell receptor beta chain under discussion was sequenced for a study of OX40 agonist ivuxolimab in advanced cancers. Background for the entire study: Ivuxolimab was an agonistic, fully human IgG2 monoclonal antibody directed against OX40 (CD134), a costimulatory receptor. Intravenous ivuxolimab was administered to patients every 2 weeks at six dose levels: 0.01, 0.1, 0.3, 1.5, 3 and 10 mg/kg. Among the roughly 50 dose-escalation patients, about 20 had hepatocellular carcinoma, roughly 15 melanoma, 9 renal cell carcinoma and 9 head and neck cancer. A male proportion of roughly 85% and a mean age of around 60 years, ranging from 23 to 79, were recorded for the dose-escalation cohort. Prior anti-PD-1, anti-PD-L1 or anti-CTLA-4 therapy was permitted, and roughly two fifths of dose-escalation patients had received checkpoint inhibitors. Partial responses were achieved by three dose-escalation patients, of whom one had hepatocellular carcinoma and two had cutaneous melanoma. Peripheral TCRbeta sequencing aimed to test whether ivuxolimab altered TCR sequence diversity and caused clonal T-cell expansion. The monotherapy dose-escalation portion (N ≈ 52 patients) of the phase I ivuxolimab trial is reported in the paper.

The trial excluded patients who had a history of autoimmune disease or who were on systemic immunosuppression. In every dose cohort, peripheral blood was drawn for TCR sequencing at baseline, cycle 4 day 1, and cycle 7 day 1. The samples were drawn from a first-in-human, open-label, multicenter phase I dose-escalation trial of ivuxolimab. Adults with locally advanced or metastatic melanoma, renal cell, hepatocellular, or head and neck squamous cell carcinoma were enrolled in the trial. Before TCR sequencing, CD4+ and CD8+ T cells were separately sorted from peripheral blood. Deletion took 5 bases off V and 3 bases off J, with a span of 5 bases between the germline ends. Including cysteine and phenylalanine, the CDR3 has 11 amino acids. Only CDR3 DNA is held: 33 bases, read in frame from base 1. In the case of this clone: Its specific antigen is unknown. Base qualities are not at hand, and no much larger clone is one base apart.

To sequence the TCRbeta CDR3 region, genomic DNA was isolated from the sorted cells. TCRbeta CDR3 regions were sequenced using the immunoSEQ Assay. In TCRdb, the immuneACCESS table is reduced to in-frame sequences with V and J assigned. These tables do not hold every clone; where another copy was compared, an unresolved V gene accounts for under half, and the others remain unexplained. The sample data list 80,000 or so clones, and approximately 89% of these were observed just once. Around 0.18% of the sample is held by the ten biggest clonotypes. Summary of the overall study and its limitations: On average, CD8+ T cells showed more expanded clones than CD4+ T cells after ivuxolimab. The antigen specificity of the peripheral T cells that underwent clonal expansion was not determined. In the 0.1-3.0 mg/kg groups, partial responders had among the lowest normalized peripheral clonal expansion, particularly in CD8+ T cells. At doses of 0.1 to 3.0 mg/kg, clonal expansion of both CD4+ and CD8+ T cells in blood was seen between baseline and week 6. Low levels of normalized T-cell clonal expansion were also seen in some patients who did not respond.

The chain is made from TRBV23-1 and TRBJ2-7; no D segment can be confidently identified. TRBV23-1 is an open reading frame, and its role is uncertain. This material consisted of CD4+ or CD8+ T cells sorted from blood, taken in a trial of the OX40 agonist ivuxolimab. The TCR was taken from an adult with an advanced solid tumor such as melanoma, head and neck, liver or kidney cancer. The CDR3 corresponds to CASSSFYEQYF. The nucleotides read TGCGCCAGCAGTTCATTCTACGAGCAGTACTTC.